Described below is a single TCR beta chain sequence and its context. As yet, its antigen is unknown. Each of the donors was a healthy adult who was HIV-negative and had not had a recent acute infection or vaccination. This sample was taken from a study of shared clonotypes between healthy human individuals. Looking at the study overall: CD4 naive and CD4 memory each took three plates per donor, while CD8 naive took two and CD8 memory one.

Study conclusions and caveats: A generally larger estimated richness was seen in naive subsets than in memory subsets.

The length of the CDR3 is 16 residues. The germline gives CDR1 MDHEN, CDR2 SYDVKM. Unmatched junction bases numbered 6, after V lost 6 bases and J lost 0 bases. TCRdb keeps only in-frame clones here, not all; method: immunoSEQ multiplex PCR. Of some 2.3 million clones in the sample, just over 90% were seen once. The chain employs TRBV28 and TRBJ2-2, with 8 positions matching TRBD1. The sample consisted of naive CD4+ T cells from PBMCs. Described subset: CD45RA+ positively selected. This clonotype originated in a young man in good health. Some clones in this sample may be carry-over from other donors' samples. CDR3 region: CASRKGGQANTGELFF. The CDR3 nucleotides read TGTGCCAGCAGAAAAGGGGGACAGGCGAACACCGGGGAGCTGTTTTTT.